The 31 T cell receptor beta chains reported below all come from one sample, sequenced in a study of CD8 T cells in Susac syndrome. Reverse transcription of roughly 0.45 to 1 ug RNA used random hexamers. TCRdb reprocessed the immunoSEQ multiplex PCR reads with MiXCR, giving one entry per CDR3 protein. The sample lists about 190,000 distinct CDR3 sequences, roughly 95% seen once, with 0.1% in the top ten. The sequenced sample was CD4+ T cells from PBMCs. The receptors come from a human donor in good health.

The chain has TRBV5-1 and TRBJ1-1, with a tentative D call TRBD1 (5 bases). The V gene's germline CDR1 is SGHRS and CDR2 YFSETQ. V was trimmed by 4 bases and J by 10 bases, leaving 11 bases between them. The CDR3 consists of 11 residues. CDR3 bases: TGCGCCAGCAGCGGGGGGGACCGAGCTTTCTTT. Protein: CASSGGDRAFF.

This clonotype showed up just a few times. The chain employs TRBV7-9 and TRBJ1-5; D is unresolved. V was shortened by 8 bases and J by 0 bases, with 8 bases between the two germline ends. Looked up from germline, CDR1 is SEHNR and CDR2 is FQNEAQ (reference sequence). This CDR3 is built from 13 residues. CDR3 loop: CASRGNSNQPQHF. CDR3 in DNA: TGTGCCAGCCGGGGAAATAGCAATCAGCCCCAGCATTTT.

This clonotype was seen more than once but under ten times. V usage is TRBV5-6 and J usage is TRBJ2-7, with D tentatively TRBD1 (5 bases). CDR1 is SGHDT and CDR2 is YYEEEE in the germline V gene. The CDR3 runs to 14 residues. Deletions cut 0 bases from V and 0 bases from J, with 7 bases between. CDR3 sequence (DNA): TGTGCCAGCAGCTTGGGACAGAGCTCCTACGAGCAGTACGTC. Protein sequence: CASSLGQSSYEQYV.

The CDR3 protein is CASSDTGYEQYF. The CDR3 bases are TGTGCCAGCAGCGACACTGGCTACGAGCAGTACTTC. This chain joins TRBV19 and TRBJ2-7; no clear D gene. Germline values: CDR1 LNHDA, CDR2 SQIVND (reference sequence). The CDR3 is made up of 12 amino acids. The V and J ends lost 9 bases and 3 bases respectively, with 12 bases between them.

The table lists this clonotype with a count of one. The V call is TRBV20-1, the J call TRBJ2-3, with 7 positions matching TRBD2. V trimming: 7 bases; J trimming: 4 bases; junction bases outside the gene matches: 5. The germline gives CDR1 DFQATT, CDR2 SNEGSKA (reference sequence). The CDR3 is made up of 12 amino acids. The DNA of the CDR3 is TGCAGTGGAGCGCTAGCGGCAGATACGCAGTATTTT. It specifies CSGALAADTQYF.

With respect to this clonotype: At one of its ends the junction is not consistent with the germline gene, which may arise from a read error. The V and J genes are TRBV6-1 and TRBJ2-1; D possibly corresponds to TRBD1 (6 bases). Germline CDR1 is MNHNS and CDR2 is SASEGT. The CDR3 has 16 residues. The CDR3 coding sequence is TGTGCCAGCAGTCCCCAAGGGGACACGGCCTACGATGAGCAGTTCTTC. Protein product: CASSPQGDTAYDEQFF.

This chain connects TRBV4-1 to TRBJ1-2; D unresolved. This CDR3 contains 13 residues. Germline assignment: CDR1 MGHRA and CDR2 YSYEKL. The V and J ends lost 0 bases and 5 bases respectively, with 7 bases between them. The CDR3 region has the DNA TGCGCCAGCAGCCAAGATAGGCGATATGGCTACACCTTC. Translating gives CASSQDRRYGYTF.

This clonotype has just a few counts. The V gene is TRBV4-3, the J gene TRBJ1-6; D call uncertain. This CDR3 comprises 12 residues. Germline CDR1 and CDR2: LGHNA and YSLEER. Trimming cost V 0 bases and J 10 bases, with 4 bases left between them. The DNA of the CDR3 is TGCGCCAGCAGCCAAGAAGGGTCACCCCTCCACTTT. Its translation: CASSQEGSPLHF.

CDR3 nucleotide sequence: TGTGCCAGCCGTACTTCGGTTTACAATGAGCAGTTCTTC. Protein sequence: CASRTSVYNEQFF. This chain joins TRBV12-3 or TRBV12-4 and TRBJ2-1, with D unclear. Deletions cut 8 bases from V and 4 bases from J, with 12 bases between. This CDR3 is 13 amino acids long.

The chain couples TRBV4-3 to TRBJ1-4; D unresolved. V was pared by 0 bases and J by 0 bases, with 14 bases between. Germline V CDR1 and CDR2: LGHNA, YSLEER. The CDR3 has 18 residues. The CDR3 region has the DNA TGCGCCAGCAGCCAAGATTACGGCAGGAGTGCAACTAATGAAAAACTGTTTTTT. This encodes CASSQDYGRSATNEKLFF.

The chain links TRBV7-3 to TRBJ1-1; the D is unclear. The CDR3 consists of 14 residues. The V end was cut by 5 bases, the J end by 2 bases, with 12 bases between. CDR1 and CDR2 (germline): SGHTA, FQGTGA. CDR3 sequence (DNA): TGTGCCAGCAGCGCGACCAGTGCTAACACTGAAGCTTTCTTT. It is translated as CASSATSANTEAFF.

V and J are TRBV20-1 and TRBJ1-2; the match to TRBD1 covers 8 bases. Germline CDR1 DFQATT, CDR2 SNEGSKA (reference sequence). This CDR3 spans 15 amino acids. The J segment lost 8 bases and the V segment lost 2 bases, leaving 13 bases of the junction unmatched. CDR3 amino acids: CSARRNQQGVEGYTF. DNA for the CDR3: TGCAGTGCTAGAAGGAATCAACAGGGGGTAGAAGGCTACACCTTC.

This chain connects TRBV6-5 to TRBJ2-6; D could derive from TRBD1 or TRBD2 (6 bases each). The CDR3 is 15 amino acids. Germline lookup yields CDR1 MNHEY and CDR2 SVGAGI. The V and J ends lost 5 bases and 2 bases respectively, with 10 bases between them. The CDR3 nucleotides read TGTGCCAGCAGTCACAGGGAGGCTGGGGCCAACGTCCTGACTTTC. Its protein is CASSHREAGANVLTF.

V gene TRBV3-1 combines with J gene TRBJ2-7; 7 nucleotides line up with TRBD1. The germline CDR1 and CDR2 sequences are LGHDT and YNNKEL (reference sequence). Unmatched junction bases numbered 15, after V lost 4 bases and J lost 12 bases. This CDR3 has 14 residues. For the CDR3, the DNA is TGTGCCAGCAGCCCTCCAGGGCTCACAGGGGTTCTGTACTTC. As protein: CASSPPGLTGVLYF.

The V gene is TRBV20-1, the J gene TRBJ2-7, with unresolved D. Looked up from germline, CDR1 is DFQATT and CDR2 is SNEGSKA (reference sequence). The CDR3 consists of 11 residues. V lost 3 bases and J 3 bases, leaving 6 bases between the germline ends. CDR3 sequence reads: CSARGNYEQYV. For the CDR3, the DNA is TGCAGTGCTAGGGGCAACTACGAGCAGTACGTC.

This chain uses TRBV5-1 with TRBJ2-1; the match to TRBD2 covers 10 bases. Trimming took 3 bases from V and 5 from J; bases not matched to a gene: 2. Germline CDR1 SGHRS, CDR2 YFSETQ. This CDR3 has 14 amino acids. CDR3 coding DNA: TGCGCCAGCAGCTGGACTAGCGGCAACAATGAGCAGTTCTTC. This encodes CASSWTSGNNEQFF.

The chain uses TRBV20-1 and TRBJ2-1, with 9 positions matching TRBD2. From germline, CDR1 is DFQATT and CDR2 SNEGSKA (reference sequence). The ends lost 1 base at V and 5 bases at J; junction bases unmatched: 9. This CDR3 region has 16 residues. As DNA, the CDR3 is TGCAGTGCTAGAGTTTGGTTAGCGGGAGCCAACAATGAGCAGTTCTTC. It codes for CSARVWLAGANNEQFF.

V and J are TRBV15 and TRBJ2-5, with D maybe TRBD2 (5 bases). The CDR3 sequence is 16 residues long. CDR1 LNHNV and CDR2 YYDKDF come from the germline V gene (reference sequence). V lost 1 base and J lost 7, with 19 bases in between. DNA for the CDR3: TGTGCCACCAGCAGAGCCACCGGACTGTACGAAGTGACCCAGTACTTC. It specifies CATSRATGLYEVTQYF.

The V gene is TRBV24-1, the J gene TRBJ2-2; D ambiguous. The length of the CDR3 is 12 residues. From germline, CDR1 is KGHDR and CDR2 SFDVKD. Trimming shortened V by 7 bases and J by 8 bases, and 10 bases separated the two germline ends. The CDR3 protein is CATSALTGELFF. The CDR3 DNA follows: TGTGCCACCAGCGCCCTAACAGGGGAGCTGTTTTTT.

The chain couples TRBV24-1 to TRBJ2-2, with TRBD1 as a possible D gene (6 bases). Trimming cost V 7 bases and J 1 base, with 12 bases left between them. CDR1 is KGHDR, CDR2 SFDVKD, per germline. The CDR3 extends over 15 amino acids. The CDR3 region has the DNA TGTGCCACCAGAAACTCGGGACAGAACACCGGGGAGCTGTTTTTT. Its translation is CATRNSGQNTGELFF.

The chain is built from TRBV20-1 and TRBJ2-7; D is unclear. Germline CDR1 reads DFQATT; CDR2 reads SNEGSKA (reference sequence). The V and J ends lost 3 bases and 4 bases respectively, with 22 bases between them. The CDR3 contains 16 residues. DNA of the CDR3: TGCAGTGCTAGCTACCCCGTTGGTCCATCGAAATACGAGCAGTACGTC. As protein: CSASYPVGPSKYEQYV.

This clonotype was counted once. The CDR3 spells CASSILGSSYNEQFF. In nucleotides, the CDR3 is TGTGCCAGCAGCATTTTAGGGTCTTCATACAATGAGCAGTTCTTC. The chain is built from TRBV2 and TRBJ2-1; D gene unclear. Trimming pared 6 bases from V and 4 bases from J, leaving 16 bases between. Germline values: CDR1 SNHLY, CDR2 FYNNEI. The CDR3 loop spans 15 amino acids.

This clonotype was seen only once. The V gene is TRBV4-1, the J gene TRBJ1-2, with D maybe TRBD1 (5 bases). The length of the CDR3 is 14 residues. Germline V gene data show CDR1 as MGHRA and CDR2 as YSYEKL. V lost 4 bases and J lost 1, with 10 bases in between. CDR3 in DNA: TGCGCCAGCAGCCCGCCAGGGAGTAACTATGGCTACACCTTC. It encodes CASSPPGSNYGYTF.

The V gene is TRBV7-2, the J gene TRBJ2-7, with D possibly being TRBD1 (5 bases). V lost 4 bases and J lost 4, with 11 bases in between. The CDR3 spans 13 residues. The germline gives CDR1 SGHTA, CDR2 FQGNSA. The CDR3 coding sequence is TGTGCCAGCAGCTCGCTGACAGTTTACGAGCAGTACTTC. Protein product: CASSSLTVYEQYF.

V is TRBV20-1 and J is TRBJ1-2; possible D gene TRBD1, 6 bases. V lost 6 bases and J 5 bases, leaving 19 bases between the germline ends. The CDR3 is made up of 14 amino acids. Germline CDR1 is DFQATT and CDR2 is SNEGSKA (reference sequence). The CDR3: CSAERGGAGYGYTF. As DNA, the CDR3 is TGCAGTGCCGAAAGAGGGGGGGCAGGGTATGGCTACACCTTC.

CDR3 in DNA: TGTGCCAGCTCACCATCTTCTATTGGGGCTATAGGCAATCAGCCCCAGCATTTT. Encoded protein: CASSPSSIGAIGNQPQHF. This chain links TRBV18 with TRBJ1-5, with D perhaps matching TRBD1 (5 bases). Germline lookup yields CDR1 KGHSH and CDR2 LQKENI. With 2 bases removed from V and 2 bases from J, the gap between germline ends came to 19 bases. This CDR3 region has 18 residues.

This chain connects TRBV14 to TRBJ2-2; TRBD1 aligns across 10 bases. V shed 4 bases, J shed 5 bases, and the junction held 4 bases outside the gene matches. CDR3 length: 15 amino acids. Germline CDR1 SGHDN, CDR2 FVKESK. CDR3 loop: CASSLRDRGTGELFF. The CDR3 DNA reads TGTGCCAGCAGCCTCCGGGACAGGGGAACCGGGGAGCTGTTTTTT. Supplemented by reference TRBV14 and TRBJ2-2, the full variable domain reads EAGVTQFPSHSVIEKGQTVTLRCDPISGHDNLYWYRRVMGKEIKFLLHFVKESKQDESGMPNNRFLAERTGGTYSTLKVQPAELEDSGVYFCASSLRDRGTGELFFGEGSRLTVL.

The chain links TRBV30 to TRBJ1-1; D is ambiguous. This CDR3 has 16 residues. Germline CDR1 reads GTSNPN; CDR2 reads SVGIG (reference sequence). V was cut by 3 bases and J by 0 bases, with 17 bases left in between. DNA of the CDR3: TGTGCCTGGAGGAAGGAATCTCGGACCATGAACACTGAAGCTTTCTTT. Protein sequence: CAWRKESRTMNTEAFF. Full variable domain (missing parts from reference TRBV30 and TRBJ1-1): SQTIHQWPATLVQPVGSPLSLECTVEGTSNPNLYWYRQAAGRGLQLLFYSVGIGQISSEVPQNLSASRPQDRQFILSSKKLLLSDSGFYLCAWRKESRTMNTEAFFGQGTRLTVV.

V is TRBV20-1 and J is TRBJ2-1; tentative D call: TRBD2 (5 bases). The germline gives CDR1 DFQATT, CDR2 SNEGSKA (reference sequence). The V and J ends lost 5 bases and 7 bases respectively, with 18 bases between them. The CDR3 runs to 14 residues. The CDR3 nucleotides read TGCAGTGCTCTTGTAAGAACGGGGAAGAATGAGCAGTTCTTC. Translated: CSALVRTGKNEQFF.

This chain joins TRBV20-1 and TRBJ2-1; 7 nucleotides align to TRBD2. The CDR3 extends over 12 amino acids. The germline V gene has CDR1 DFQATT and CDR2 SNEGSKA (reference sequence). V shed 0 bases and J 14 bases; nucleotides not matched to a gene: 7. Here the CDR3 reads CSAREWGGWKFF. The CDR3 DNA reads as TGCAGTGCTAGAGAATGGGGAGGGTGGAAGTTCTTC.

The chain carries TRBV2 and TRBJ2-7; TRBD2 agrees at 13 bases. In germline, CDR1 is SNHLY, CDR2 FYNNEI. There are 16 residues in the CDR3. The V and J ends lost 6 bases and 2 bases, in that order; junction bases with no gene match: 7. CDR3 amino acids: CASRTSGGPTTYEQYF. The CDR3 DNA follows: TGTGCCAGCAGGACTAGCGGGGGGCCGACCACCTACGAGCAGTACTTC.